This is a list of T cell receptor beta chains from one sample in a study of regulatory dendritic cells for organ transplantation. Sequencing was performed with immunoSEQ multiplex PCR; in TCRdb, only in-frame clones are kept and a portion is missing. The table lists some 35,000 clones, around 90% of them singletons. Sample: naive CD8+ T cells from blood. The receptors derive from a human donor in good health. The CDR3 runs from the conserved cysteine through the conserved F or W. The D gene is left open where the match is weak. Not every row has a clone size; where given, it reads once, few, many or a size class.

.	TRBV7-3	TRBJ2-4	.	CASSLNPGEAKNIQYF	TGTGCCAGCAGCTTAAATCCGGGGGAAGCCAAAAACATTCAGTACTTC
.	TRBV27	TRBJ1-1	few	CASSFTPRGRAFF	TGTGCCAGCAGTTTTACCCCCAGGGGAAGAGCTTTCTTT
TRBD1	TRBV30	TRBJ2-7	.	CAWQTGGSYEQYF	TGTGCCTGGCAGACAGGGGGCTCCTACGAGCAGTACTTC
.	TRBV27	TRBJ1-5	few	CASKSFRGGNQPQHF	TGTGCCAGCAAGAGTTTCAGAGGGGGAAATCAGCCCCAGCATTTT
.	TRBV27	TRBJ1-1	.	CASSLFLGTWGTEAFF	TGTGCCAGCAGTTTATTTTTAGGGACATGGGGGACTGAAGCTTTCTTT
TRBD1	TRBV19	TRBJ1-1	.	CASSLTGVMNTEAFF	TGTGCCAGTAGTCTGACAGGGGTAATGAACACTGAAGCTTTCTTT
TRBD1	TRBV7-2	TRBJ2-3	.	CASSATGGAGDTQYF	TGTGCCAGCAGCGCAACAGGGGGCGCGGGAGATACGCAGTATTTT
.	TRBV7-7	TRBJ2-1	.	CASTPGPGNEQFF	TGTGCTAGCACCCCAGGACCTGGCAATGAGCAGTTCTTC
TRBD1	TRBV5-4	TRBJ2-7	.	CASSSPGQGRYEQYF	TGTGCCAGCAGCTCCCCGGGACAGGGCCGCTACGAGCAGTACTTC
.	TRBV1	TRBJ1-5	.	CTSSQKAEGLGNQPQHF	TGCACCAGCAGCCAAAAAGCGGAGGGGCTGGGGAATCAGCCCCAGCATTTT
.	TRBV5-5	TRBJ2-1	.	CASSLDYGYNEQFF	TGTGCCAGCAGCCTAGATTACGGCTACAATGAGCAGTTCTTC
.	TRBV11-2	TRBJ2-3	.	CASSPSGGRTDTQYF	TGTGCCAGCAGCCCCTCTGGAGGCCGAACAGATACGCAGTATTTT
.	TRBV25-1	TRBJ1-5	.	CASSWLDSNQPQHF	TGTGCCAGCAGTTGGCTCGATAGCAATCAGCCCCAGCATTTT
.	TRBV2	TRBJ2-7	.	CASSDRNSYEQYF	TGTGCCAGCAGTGACAGGAACTCCTACGAGCAGTACTTC
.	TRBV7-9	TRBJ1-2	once	CASSLNWVGPGDGYTF	TGTGCCAGCAGCTTAAATTGGGTAGGGCCAGGCGACGGCTACACCTTC
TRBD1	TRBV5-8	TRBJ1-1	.	CASSSPGGQGAGGAFF	TGTGCCAGCAGCTCCCCGGGTGGGCAGGGGGCAGGTGGAGCTTTCTTT
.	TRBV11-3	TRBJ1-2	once	CASSKDGDGYTF	TGTGCCAGCAGCAAGGACGGTGATGGCTACACCTTC
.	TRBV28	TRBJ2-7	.	CASSITGRSYEQYF	TGTGCCAGCAGTATCACCGGGAGATCCTACGAGCAGTACTTC
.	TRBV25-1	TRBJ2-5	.	CASSGGVEETQYF	TGTGCCAGCAGTGGGGGTGTGGAAGAGACCCAGTACTTC
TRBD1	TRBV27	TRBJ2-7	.	CASSSRDRTYEQYF	TGTGCCAGCAGCAGCCGGGACAGAACCTACGAGCAGTACTTC
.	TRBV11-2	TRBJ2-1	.	CASSLSAGGSYNEQFF	TGTGCCAGCAGCCTTTCCGCAGGAGGCTCCTACAATGAGCAGTTCTTC
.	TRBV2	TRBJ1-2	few	CASQGKGYGYTF	TGTGCCAGTCAGGGGAAGGGCTATGGCTACACCTTC
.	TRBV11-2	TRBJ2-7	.	CASSSGSGSEEQYF	TGTGCCAGCAGCTCCGGATCGGGGTCGGAAGAGCAGTACTTC
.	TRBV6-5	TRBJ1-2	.	CASSYGDGYTF	TGTGCCAGCAGTTACGGGGATGGCTACACCTTC
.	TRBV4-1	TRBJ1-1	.	CASSQDTRGPEAFF	TGCGCCAGCAGCCAAGATACCAGAGGCCCCGAAGCTTTCTTT
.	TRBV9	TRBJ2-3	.	CASSVGMDTQYF	TGTGCCAGCAGCGTGGGTATGGATACGCAGTATTTT
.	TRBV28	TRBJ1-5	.	CASTRDQRSNQPQHF	TGTGCCAGCACCAGAGATCAGAGAAGCAATCAGCCCCAGCATTTT
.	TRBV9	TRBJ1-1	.	CASSVSLQGNTEAFF	TGTGCCAGCAGCGTCTCTCTCCAGGGGAACACTGAAGCTTTCTTT
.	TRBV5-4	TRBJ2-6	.	CASSFRGSGANVLTF	TGTGCCAGCAGCTTCAGGGGCTCTGGGGCCAACGTCCTGACTTTC
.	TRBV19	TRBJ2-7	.	CASSIVGSTYEQYF	TGTGCCAGTAGTATTGTCGGGAGTACCTACGAGCAGTACTTC
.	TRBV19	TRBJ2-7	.	CASSIVSGKYEQYF	TGTGCCAGTAGTATAGTTAGCGGCAAGTACGAGCAGTACTTC
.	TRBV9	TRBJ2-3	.	CASSDGFRGSEDTQYF	TGTGCCAGCAGCGATGGATTCCGGGGCTCTGAAGATACGCAGTATTTT
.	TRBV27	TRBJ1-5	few	CASSITQGLEPQHF	TGTGCCAGCAGCATAACCCAGGGATTGGAGCCCCAGCATTTT
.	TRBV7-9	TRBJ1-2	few	CASRTGAGANYGYTF	TGTGCCAGCAGGACCGGGGCGGGAGCTAACTATGGCTACACCTTC
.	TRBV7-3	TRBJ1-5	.	CASSLNRDRNQPQHF	TGTGCCAGCAGCTTAAATCGGGATCGCAATCAGCCCCAGCATTTT
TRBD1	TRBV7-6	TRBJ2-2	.	CASKLQGDTGELFF	TGTGCCAGCAAGTTACAGGGGGACACCGGGGAGCTGTTTTTT
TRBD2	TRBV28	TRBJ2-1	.	CASSDLWTRDEQFF	TGTGCCAGCAGTGATCTCTGGACTAGGGATGAGCAGTTCTTC
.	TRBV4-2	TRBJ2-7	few	CASSQVGELLYEQYF	TGTGCCAGCAGCCAAGTGGGAGAGCTCCTTTACGAGCAGTACTTC
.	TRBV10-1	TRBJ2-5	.	CASSESGGPNQYF	TGCGCCAGCAGTGAGTCGGGGGGGCCTAACCAGTACTTC
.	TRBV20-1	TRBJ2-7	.	CSARGLEQYF	TGCAGTGCCAGGGGTTTAGAGCAGTACTTC